A selection of T cell receptor beta chains follows, all from one sample in a study of T cell repertoires in cytomegalovirus infection. TCRdb passed the reads through MiXCR, listing each CDR3 protein once. The sample has about 310,000 distinct CDR3 sequences, approximately 10% seen once. Sequencing used PBMCs. The source is a human donor in good health (CMV status not recorded). Some clones in this sample may be carry-over from other donors' samples. CDR3s include the opening cysteine and the closing phenylalanine or tryptophan. Fields, in order: J gene, V gene, clone size, D gene, CDR3 protein, CDR3 DNA. The D gene is left open where the match is weak. Rows may omit the clone size; those that give it use once, few, many or a size class.

>TRBJ2-5|TRBV7-8|many|.
CASSLGAGEGETQYF
TGTGCCAGCAGCTTAGGAGCAGGGGAGGGGGAGACCCAGTACTTC
>TRBJ1-2|TRBV7-2|many|.
CASSLVRGQNYGYTF
TGTGCCAGCAGCTTAGTTAGGGGCCAAAACTATGGCTACACCTTC
>TRBJ2-1|TRBV6-6|many|TRBD2
CASSYSNPLAVAYNEQFF
TGTGCCAGCAGTTACTCGAACCCGCTAGCGGTAGCCTACAATGAGCAGTTCTTC
>TRBJ2-7|TRBV7-2|many|.
CASSPRVDRYEQYF
TGTGCCAGCAGCCCCCGGGTGGACCGCTACGAGCAGTACTTC
>TRBJ2-5|TRBV5-5|many|.
CASSLAWGRTTQETQYF
TGTGCCAGCAGCTTGGCCTGGGGCAGGACTACCCAAGAGACCCAGTACTTC
>TRBJ1-5|TRBV25-1|few|.
CASSAVDRTTQHF
TGTGCCAGCAGTGCCGTCGACCGCACGACCCAGCATTTT
>TRBJ1-1|TRBV5-1|many|.
CASSLAGVGIEAFF
TGCGCCAGCAGCTTGGCCGGGGTTGGGATTGAAGCTTTCTTT
>TRBJ1-2|TRBV29-1|.|.
CSVESRDYGYTF
TGCAGCGTTGAGTCCAGGGACTATGGCTACACCTTC
>TRBJ2-4|TRBV28|many|TRBD2
CASGRENIQYF
TGTGCCAGCGGGAGGGAAAACATTCAGTACTTC
>TRBJ2-4|TRBV28|many|.
CASSFEGVTLAKNIQYF
TGTGCCAGCAGTTTTGAGGGGGTCACCTTAGCCAAAAACATTCAGTACTTC
>TRBJ2-3|TRBV20-1|.|TRBD2
CSARVGAGSTDTQYF
TGCAGTGCTAGAGTCGGAGCGGGGAGCACAGATACGCAGTATTTT
>TRBJ2-3|TRBV6-5|few|TRBD1
CASSSGQGAFTDTQYF
TGTGCCAGCAGTTCCGGACAGGGGGCATTCACAGATACGCAGTATTTT
>TRBJ2-1|TRBV6-6|many|TRBD2
CASSSGTRPYNEQFF
TGTGCCAGCAGTTCGGGGACTAGACCCTACAATGAGCAGTTCTTC
>TRBJ1-1|TRBV20-1|many|.
CSASLSLNTEAFF
TGCAGTGCTAGCCTCAGCTTGAACACTGAAGCTTTCTTT
>TRBJ2-7|TRBV10-3|.|TRBD1
CAISTGVEAEQYF
TGTGCCATCAGTACAGGGGTAGAGGCCGAGCAGTACTTC
>TRBJ2-5|TRBV4-2|many|TRBD2
CASSQGLAGGSQETQYF
TGTGCCAGCAGCCAAGGACTAGCGGGGGGATCCCAAGAGACCCAGTACTTC
>TRBJ2-3|TRBV19|.|TRBD2
CASTAGDASTDTQYF
TGTGCCAGTACCGCGGGGGATGCTAGCACAGATACGCAGTATTTT
>TRBJ2-3|TRBV3-1|.|.
CASKTMGGSTDTQYF
TGTGCCAGCAAGACCATGGGGGGCAGCACAGATACGCAGTATTTT
>TRBJ1-2|TRBV6-1|many|.
CASSLDRSYGYTF
TGTGCCAGCAGTTTGGACAGAAGCTATGGCTACACCTTC
>TRBJ1-2|TRBV5-6|many|.
CASSPEGWYGYTF
TGTGCCAGCAGCCCGGAAGGATGGTATGGCTACACCTTC
>TRBJ2-3|TRBV7-9|many|.
CASSWNSDTQYF
TGTGCCAGCAGCTGGAACAGTGATACGCAGTATTTT
>TRBJ1-6|TRBV12-3/TRBV12-4|few|.
CASSWGQLKHLHF
TGTGCCAGCAGTTGGGGCCAGTTGAAGCACCTCCACTTT